This TCR beta chain was captured in a study of PD-L1 blockade in urothelial cancer. On the study more broadly: Bladder-origin urothelial cancer in males covered about 90% of the roughly 30 patients. At 3 weeks after treatment start (second dose) and again at 6 weeks, blood was analyzed.

CDR1 and CDR2 from the germline V gene are SGHNT and YENEEA. The germline V and J ends were trimmed by 5 bases and 11 bases, with 21 bases remaining between them. The CDR3 length is 14 residues. Noted time point: pretreatment peripheral blood. This table comes from immunoSEQ multiplex PCR, and its TCRdb copy is limited to in-frame clones, with some not included. Seen here are fewer than 100,000 clones, around four fifths observed once, and the top ten hold 6.7%. This clone came up a few times. The chain recombines TRBV11-3 with TRBJ1-1; tentatively, D is TRBD1 (6 bases). The receptor was isolated from a man in his forties or fifties with urothelial cancer. Sample: PBMCs, taken around atezolizumab (anti-PD-L1) treatment. DNA for the CDR3: TGTGCCAGCAGCCCCGGTGGGGGCAGTAAAGGGGCTTTCTTT. Residues: CASSPGGGSKGAFF.